These 12 T cell receptor beta chains were all obtained from the same sample, sequenced in a study of shared clonotypes between healthy human individuals. Generated by immunoSEQ multiplex PCR, the TCRdb table keeps only in-frame clones and is missing some. Here the sample spans about 610,000 clones, roughly 96% being singletons. Naive CD8 cells lacked CD45RO, underwent positive selection for CCR7 and left out terminally differentiated effector memory CD45RA+ cells. Input material: naive CD8+ T cells sorted from blood. These receptors originate from a woman aged 25 to 39 in good health.

The chain uses TRBV9 and TRBJ2-1; tentatively, D is TRBD2 (5 bases). V lost 0 bases and J lost 4, with 11 bases in between. The CDR3 consists of 15 residues. CDR1 is SGDLS and CDR2 is YYNGEE in the germline V gene. The CDR3 loop is CASSVDGEKYNEQFF. The DNA for the CDR3 is TGTGCCAGCAGCGTAGACGGGGAAAAGTACAATGAGCAGTTCTTC.

V and J are TRBV5-1 and TRBJ2-2, with D possibly being TRBD2 (6 bases). CDR1 and CDR2 (germline): SGHRS, YFSETQ. With 5 bases removed from V and 2 bases from J, the gap between germline ends came to 16 bases. The CDR3 totals 16 residues. This CDR3 reads CASRLADPINTGELFF. DNA for the CDR3: TGCGCCAGCAGATTAGCGGACCCAATAAACACCGGGGAGCTGTTTTTT.

The chain recombines TRBV9 with TRBJ2-3, with a weak D call TRBD2 (6 bases). Trimming pared 4 bases from V and 6 bases from J, leaving 30 bases between. Germline V CDR1 and CDR2: SGDLS, YYNGEE. The CDR3 contains 19 residues. The CDR3 sequence: CASSTPHGSSFDTSDTQYF. In DNA form, the CDR3 reads TGTGCCAGCAGCACCCCTCACGGGAGCTCCTTTGACACGTCGGATACGCAGTATTTT.

Of note for this clone: Other DNA sequences in the sample encode the same CDR3. This chain uses TRBV7-6 with TRBJ1-1; possible D gene TRBD1, 5 bases. Between the trimmed V and J ends, which lost 5 bases and 1 base, there was a span of 8 bases. Germline-derived CDR1 and CDR2 are SGHVS and FNYEAQ. There are 13 residues in the CDR3. CDR3 in amino acids: CASSLQGNTEAFF. The CDR3 DNA is TGTGCCAGCAGCCTGCAGGGGAACACTGAAGCTTTCTTT.

The chain couples TRBV9 to TRBJ2-5; 16 bases fit TRBD2. CDR1 is SGDLS, CDR2 YYNGEE, per germline. The CDR3 sequence is 17 residues long. After removal of 0 bases from V and 2 bases from J, the junction contained 1 base not matched to a gene. The CDR3 is CASSVEGLAGGQETQYF. In DNA form, the CDR3 reads TGTGCCAGCAGCGTAGAGGGACTAGCGGGAGGGCAAGAGACCCAGTACTTC.

The chain carries TRBV11-2 and TRBJ2-7; D call uncertain. CDR1 is SGHAT, CDR2 FQNNGV, per germline. The CDR3 runs 12 residues. Trimming removed 1 base at V and 6 bases at J, with 7 bases between. CDR3 in DNA: TGTGCCAGCAGCTTAGGGATGGGCGAGCAGTACTTC. Encoded protein: CASSLGMGEQYF.

The rearrangement uses TRBV9 and TRBJ2-7, with 8 bases aligning to TRBD1. In germline, CDR1 is SGDLS, CDR2 YYNGEE. This CDR3 contains 14 residues. With 0 bases clipped from V and 6 bases from J, the junction kept 5 bases outside the gene matches. DNA for the CDR3: TGTGCCAGCAGCGTAGGGGACAGGACGAGCGAGCAGTACTTC. Amino acid sequence: CASSVGDRTSEQYF.

This clone was observed once. The chain joins TRBV6-5 to TRBJ2-3; D unclear. Per germline, CDR1 MNHEY and CDR2 SVGAGI. The CDR3 has 15 amino acids. Trimming left V 2 bases short and J 0 bases short, with 9 bases between. CDR3 bases: TGTGCCAGCAGTTACGAGCTGGCTAGCACAGATACGCAGTATTTT. Translation gives CASSYELASTDTQYF.

The CDR3 DNA sequence: TGTGCCATCAGTGAAGGGACAGGGTTAGTCGGGGTTGAGCAGTACTTC. It yields the protein CAISEGTGLVGVEQYF. The V call is TRBV10-3, the J call TRBJ2-7, with 9 bases that match TRBD1. Germline values: CDR1 ENHRY, CDR2 SYGVKD. The CDR3 runs to 16 residues. V lost 3 bases to trimming and J lost 7 bases; unmatched junction nucleotides: 13.

J is TRBJ2-7 and V is TRBV4-1, with 8 bases fitting TRBD2. The CDR3 has 18 residues. Germline CDR1 and CDR2: MGHRA and YSYEKL. V was clipped by 4 bases and J by 2 bases; unmatched bases: 16. The CDR3 DNA is TGCGCCAGCAGCCCTCCCGGCAGCGGGGGTCTAATGCCCTACGAGCAGTACTTC. Amino acids: CASSPPGSGGLMPYEQYF.

The CDR3 DNA follows: TGTGCCAGCAGCCAAGGGCGCGGGATTGGGTACGAGCAGTACTTC. Residues: CASSQGRGIGYEQYF. This chain links TRBV4-2 with TRBJ2-7, with D possibly being TRBD2 (6 bases). The CDR3 runs to 15 residues. V lost 1 base, J lost 4 bases, and 14 bases lay in between. Germline CDR1 LGHNA, CDR2 YNFKEQ.

CDR3: CASSLTRGYGEAFF. CDR3 coding DNA: TGTGCCAGCAGTTTAACCAGGGGGTACGGTGAAGCTTTCTTT. The chain recombines TRBV28 with TRBJ1-1, with 7 bases lining up with TRBD1. In germline, CDR1 is MDHEN, CDR2 SYDVKM. The CDR3 is 14 residues long. Trimming cost V 2 bases and J 7 bases; bases outside gene matches: 7.